Presented here are 6 T cell receptor beta chains from one specimen sequenced in a study of blood T cell repertoires in COVID-19. This table comes from immunoSEQ multiplex PCR, and its TCRdb copy is limited to in-frame clones, with some not included. Here the sample spans about 120,000 clones, about four fifths being singletons. The sample taken for sequencing was peripheral blood. These receptors all come from a man aged 55 to 69 with active or convalescent COVID-19.

This clone was counted only a few times. The rearrangement links TRBV14 to TRBJ2-1; possible D gene TRBD2, 6 bases. The CDR3 sequence is 15 residues long. Germline V gene data show CDR1 as SGHDN and CDR2 as FVKESK. Trimming pared 4 bases from V and 7 bases from J, leaving 17 bases between. The CDR3 DNA follows: TGTGCCAGCAGCCGTGGCGGGAATTTCAATAATGAGCAGTTCTTC. Translated: CASSRGGNFNNEQFF. The complete variable domain, with remaining parts taken from reference TRBV14 and TRBJ2-1, reads EAGVTQFPSHSVIEKGQTVTLRCDPISGHDNLYWYRRVMGKEIKFLLHFVKESKQDESGMPNNRFLAERTGGTYSTLKVQPAELEDSGVYFCASSRGGNFNNEQFFGPGTRLTVL.

V gene TRBV3-1 (or the pseudogene TRBV3-2) combines with J gene TRBJ2-1, with 13 bases that match TRBD2. CDR3 length equals 16 residues. Germline CDR1 reads LGHDT; CDR2 reads YNNKEL (reference sequence). V was pared by 0 bases and J by 8 bases, with 4 bases of the junction left unmatched. The CDR3 spells CASSQDGTSGVHEQFF. The CDR3 DNA reads TGTGCCAGCAGCCAAGATGGGACTAGCGGGGTCCATGAGCAGTTCTTC.

V usage is TRBV27 and J usage is TRBJ1-2; 8 bases are a match to TRBD1. Germline V gene lookup returns CDR1 MNHEY and CDR2 SMNVEV (reference sequence). The CDR3 consists of 15 residues. Trimming removed 5 bases from V and 1 base from J; junction bases left unmatched: 6. The CDR3 DNA sequence: TGTGCCAGCAGTCCTCAGACAGGGGTTAACTATGGCTACACCTTC. Translating it yields CASSPQTGVNYGYTF.

The sample holds a few counts of this clone. J is TRBJ1-2 and V is TRBV29-1, with TRBD1 matching over 8 bases. Germline V gene sequence: CDR1 SQVTM, CDR2 ANQGSEA. The V gene end was trimmed by 7 bases and the J gene end by 4 bases; junction bases not matched to a gene: 14. The CDR3 spans 15 residues. The CDR3 bases are TGCAGCGCCGGGACAGGCGAAGGAAGTAGCTATGGCTACACCTTC. Translation: CSAGTGEGSSYGYTF.

The chain joins TRBV18 to TRBJ1-1; maybe TRBD1 (5 bases). There are 16 residues in the CDR3. CDR1 is KGHSH, CDR2 LQKENI, per germline. V dropped 3 bases and J dropped 3 bases, with 17 bases sitting between them. The CDR3 protein is CASSPTFRDFDTEAFF. The CDR3 coding sequence is TGTGCCAGCTCACCTACCTTCCGGGACTTTGACACTGAAGCTTTCTTT.

This clone came up a few times. The chain combines TRBV4-2 with TRBJ2-5; 7 bases align to TRBD1. CDR1 and CDR2 (germline): LGHNA, YNFKEQ. J gave up 1 base and V 4 bases, and 3 bases lay outside the gene matches. The CDR3 has 14 residues. CDR3 in amino acids: CASSLGQSQETQYF. CDR3 bases: TGTGCCAGCAGCCTGGGACAGTCCCAAGAGACCCAGTACTTC.